The entry that follows covers one T cell receptor (beta chain) sequence. Its matching antigen is unknown. Unmatched junction bases numbered 7, after V lost 0 bases and J lost 6 bases. CDR3 length: 16 amino acids. Germline V gene lookup returns CDR1 SEHNR and CDR2 FQNEAQ (reference sequence). Method: immunoSEQ multiplex PCR; TCRdb's copy keeps in-frame clones and lacks some. The sample lists around 720,000 clones; around 73% were seen once. The data derive from a study of shared clonotypes between healthy human individuals. The study's findings and limits: Sequencing depth was expected to affect clonotype sharing among donors.

The V and J genes are TRBV7-9 and TRBJ2-1; 8 bases align to TRBD2. The clonotype originates from a woman younger than 45 in good health. The sample consisted of memory CD4+ T cells sorted from blood. Subset reported: CD45RA-negative fraction. The CDR3, as DNA: TGTGCCAGCAGCTTAGCGATAGGACTAGCCTTCAATGAGCAGTTCTTC. Its protein product is CASSLAIGLAFNEQFF.